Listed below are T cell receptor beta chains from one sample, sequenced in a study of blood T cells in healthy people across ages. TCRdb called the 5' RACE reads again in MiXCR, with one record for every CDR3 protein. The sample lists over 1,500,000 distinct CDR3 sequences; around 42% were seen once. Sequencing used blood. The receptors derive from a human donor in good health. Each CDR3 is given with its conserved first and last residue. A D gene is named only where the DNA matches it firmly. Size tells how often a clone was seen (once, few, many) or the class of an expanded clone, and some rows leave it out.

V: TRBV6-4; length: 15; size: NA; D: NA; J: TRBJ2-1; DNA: TGTGCCAGCAGTGACCAGACTCGGGGAAGGGGGGAGCAGTTCTTC; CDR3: CASSDQTRGRGEQFF
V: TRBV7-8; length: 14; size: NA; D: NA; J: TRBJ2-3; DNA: TGTGCCACACGGACTCGCGGGAGCACAGATACGCAGTATTTT; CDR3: CATRTRGSTDTQYF
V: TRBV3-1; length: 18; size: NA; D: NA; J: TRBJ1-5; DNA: TGTGCCAGCAGCCGAAGCCCGCCCCTTGGGCAGCACAATCAGCCCCAGCATTTT; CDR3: CASSRSPPLGQHNQPQHF
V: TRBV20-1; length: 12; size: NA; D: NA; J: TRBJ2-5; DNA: TGCAGTGTAGGTTTCGGCCGGGAGACCCAGTACTTC; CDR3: CSVGFGRETQYF
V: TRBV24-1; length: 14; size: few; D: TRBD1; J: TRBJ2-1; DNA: TGTGCCGTAAGCCGGGACAGTGGAACCAATGAGCAGTTCTTC; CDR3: CAVSRDSGTNEQFF
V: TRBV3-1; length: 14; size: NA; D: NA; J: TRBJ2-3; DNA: TGTGCCAGCAGCCAAGTTACGAGGGGGGCCACGCAGTATTTT; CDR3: CASSQVTRGATQYF
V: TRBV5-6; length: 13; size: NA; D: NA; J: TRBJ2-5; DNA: TGTGCCAGCAGCTTGGTGGGGAATGGGACCCAGTACTTC; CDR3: CASSLVGNGTQYF
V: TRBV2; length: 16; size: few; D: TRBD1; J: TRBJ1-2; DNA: TGTGCCAGCAGTGGGGACAGGGGGCTTTCTGTTTATGGCTACACCTTC; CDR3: CASSGDRGLSVYGYTF
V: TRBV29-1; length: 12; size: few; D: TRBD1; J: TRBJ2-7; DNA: TGCAGCGGCGGACAGGGATTCGACGAGCAGTACTTC; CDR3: CSGGQGFDEQYF
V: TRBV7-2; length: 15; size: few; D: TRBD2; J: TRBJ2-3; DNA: TGTGCCAGCAGCCGTAGCGGGGCCTATCGAGATACGCAGTATTTT; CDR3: CASSRSGAYRDTQYF
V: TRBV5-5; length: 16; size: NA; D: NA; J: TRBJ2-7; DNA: TGTGCCAGCAGCTTCGTTTGGGGACCCCAGGCCTACGAGCAGTACTTC; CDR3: CASSFVWGPQAYEQYF
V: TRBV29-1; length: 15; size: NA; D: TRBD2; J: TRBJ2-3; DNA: TGCAGCGTCCCGACGGGCGGGGGGGCCGCAGATACGCAGTATTTT; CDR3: CSVPTGGGAADTQYF
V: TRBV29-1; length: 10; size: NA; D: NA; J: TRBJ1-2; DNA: TGCGGGGGGGGACAAGATGGCTACACCTTC; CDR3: CGGGQDGYTF
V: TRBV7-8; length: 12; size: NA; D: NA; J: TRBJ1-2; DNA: TGTGCCAGCAGCTTAGACCTCTTGCGCTACACCTTC; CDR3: CASSLDLLRYTF
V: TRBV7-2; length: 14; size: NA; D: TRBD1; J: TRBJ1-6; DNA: TGTGCCAGCAGTTCGGGACAGACTCCTTCACCCCTCCACTTT; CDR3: CASSSGQTPSPLHF
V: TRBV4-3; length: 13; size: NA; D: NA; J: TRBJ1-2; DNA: TGCGCCAGCAGCCAAGATGTCCGTTATGGCTACACCTTC; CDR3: CASSQDVRYGYTF
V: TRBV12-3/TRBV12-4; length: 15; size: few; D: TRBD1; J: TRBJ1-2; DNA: TGTGCCAGCAGTCCGAGACAGGGAAGTAGGCATGGCTACACCTTC; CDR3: CASSPRQGSRHGYTF
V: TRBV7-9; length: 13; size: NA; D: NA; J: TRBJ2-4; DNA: TGTGCCAGCAGCCAACCAACACAAAACATTCAGTACTTC; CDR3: CASSQPTQNIQYF
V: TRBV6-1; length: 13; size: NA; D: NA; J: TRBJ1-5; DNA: TGTGCCGGCAGTGAAGCCTACTGGCAGCCCCAGCATTTT; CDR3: CAGSEAYWQPQHF
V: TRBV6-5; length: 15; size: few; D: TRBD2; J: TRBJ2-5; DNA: TGTGCCAGCAGACCATCCGGGACTAGCTCGACGGACCAGTACTTC; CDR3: CASRPSGTSSTDQYF
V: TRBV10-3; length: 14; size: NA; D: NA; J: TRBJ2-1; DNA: TGTGCCATCACCGAGTCGGAGGGGGTATATGAGCAGTTCTTC; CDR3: CAITESEGVYEQFF
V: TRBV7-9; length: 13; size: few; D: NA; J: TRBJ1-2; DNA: TGTGCCAGCAGCTTAGAAAAATTCTATGGCTACACCTTC; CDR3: CASSLEKFYGYTF
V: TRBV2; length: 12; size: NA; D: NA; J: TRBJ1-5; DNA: TGTGCCAGCAGTGAAGTGTATCAGCCCCAGCATTTT; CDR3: CASSEVYQPQHF
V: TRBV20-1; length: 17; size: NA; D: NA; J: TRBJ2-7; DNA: TGCAGTGCTAAAGTTTATGGGTATAGTCTTAGCTCCTACGAGCAGTACTTC; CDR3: CSAKVYGYSLSSYEQYF
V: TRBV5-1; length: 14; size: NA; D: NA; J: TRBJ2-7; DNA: TGCGCCAGCACGCGAAGTCAACAAACCTACGAGCAGTACTTC; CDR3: CASTRSQQTYEQYF
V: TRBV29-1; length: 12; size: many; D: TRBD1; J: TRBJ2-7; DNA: TGCAGCGCCATGGGACAGGGTGACGAGCAGTACTTC; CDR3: CSAMGQGDEQYF
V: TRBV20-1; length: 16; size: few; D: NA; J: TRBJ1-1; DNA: TGCAGTGCTAGCCCGGACATCATCCAAGTGAACACTGAAGCTTTCTTT; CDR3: CSASPDIIQVNTEAFF
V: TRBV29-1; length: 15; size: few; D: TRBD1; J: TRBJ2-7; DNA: TGCAGCGTTGAAGGGGTAAGACAGGGAAACTATGAGCAGTACTTC; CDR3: CSVEGVRQGNYEQYF
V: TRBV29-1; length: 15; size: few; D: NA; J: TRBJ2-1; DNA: TGCAGCGTCTCGCCGCTTTTACGGTCCTACAATGAGCAGTTCTTC; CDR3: CSVSPLLRSYNEQFF
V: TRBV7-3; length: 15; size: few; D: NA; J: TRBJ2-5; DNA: TGTGCCAGCAGCTTCCCGTTGGAAGGCCAAGAGACCCAGTACTTC; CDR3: CASSFPLEGQETQYF
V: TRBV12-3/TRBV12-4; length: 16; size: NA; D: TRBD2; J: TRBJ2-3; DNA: TGTGCCAGCAGTGTCCTAGCGGGGGCGAGAGCAGATACGCAGTATTTT; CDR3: CASSVLAGARADTQYF
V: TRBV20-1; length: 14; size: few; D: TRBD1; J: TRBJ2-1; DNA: TGCAGTGCTAGTGACAGGGTGACTATGGATGAGCAGTTCTTC; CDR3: CSASDRVTMDEQFF